This TCR beta chain is drawn from a study of blood T cells in healthy people across ages. This clonotype was recorded many times. This CDR3 has 13 amino acids. Trimming cost V 4 bases and J 2 bases, with 11 bases left between them. Germline V gene data show CDR1 as SQVTM and CDR2 as ANQGSEA. A J-beta primer mix and a sample-barcoded 5' primer were used in a second PCR of about 7 to 12 cycles. TCRdb reprocessed the 5' RACE reads with MiXCR, giving one entry per CDR3 protein. The sample lists around 2 million distinct CDR3 sequences; roughly two fifths were seen once. Sequencing was performed on blood. The clonotype comes from a human donor in good health. The chain uses TRBV29-1 and TRBJ2-5; no firm D call. CDR3 DNA sequence: TGCAGCGTTGGTACAGCTTCTCAAGAGACCCAGTACTTC. Encoded protein: CSVGTASQETQYF.